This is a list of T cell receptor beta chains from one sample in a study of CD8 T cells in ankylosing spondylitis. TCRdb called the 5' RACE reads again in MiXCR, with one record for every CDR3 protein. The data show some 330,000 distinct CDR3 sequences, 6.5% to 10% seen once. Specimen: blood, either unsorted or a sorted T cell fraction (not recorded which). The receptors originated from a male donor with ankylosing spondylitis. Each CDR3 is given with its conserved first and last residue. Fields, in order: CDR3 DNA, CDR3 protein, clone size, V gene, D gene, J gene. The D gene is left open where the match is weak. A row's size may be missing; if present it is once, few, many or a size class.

CDR3nt: TGCGCCAGCAGCACTGGCAGCGGCACAGATACGCAGTATTTT; CDR3aa: CASSTGSGTDTQYF; abundance: many; v_gene: TRBV5-1; d_gene: NA; j_gene: TRBJ2-3
CDR3nt: TGTGCCAGCAGGACCCCGTCAGGGAGCCTGTACGAGCAGTACTTC; CDR3aa: CASRTPSGSLYEQYF; abundance: many; v_gene: TRBV6-1; d_gene: NA; j_gene: TRBJ2-7
CDR3nt: TGCGCCAGCAGCTTGGCCCAAGGGGGAGAGCAGTACTTC; CDR3aa: CASSLAQGGEQYF; abundance: few; v_gene: TRBV5-1; d_gene: NA; j_gene: TRBJ2-7
CDR3nt: TGTGCCAGCAGGGGGGATTACTCTGGAAACACCATATATTTT; CDR3aa: CASRGDYSGNTIYF; abundance: few; v_gene: TRBV28; d_gene: NA; j_gene: TRBJ1-3
CDR3nt: TGTGCCAGCAGTTTAGGGCAGGTGAACACTGAAGCTTTCTTT; CDR3aa: CASSLGQVNTEAFF; abundance: many; v_gene: TRBV27; d_gene: NA; j_gene: TRBJ1-1
CDR3nt: TGTGCCAGCAGTTCCACCGGGGTTAGCACAGATACGCAGTATTTT; CDR3aa: CASSSTGVSTDTQYF; abundance: NA; v_gene: TRBV27; d_gene: NA; j_gene: TRBJ2-3
CDR3nt: TGTGCCAGTAGTGGGGCAGGAAGAGCCGAGCAGTACTTC; CDR3aa: CASSGAGRAEQYF; abundance: NA; v_gene: TRBV19; d_gene: NA; j_gene: TRBJ2-7
CDR3nt: TGCAGTGCTAGTCGAGGGGATGGAGAAGGCACTGAAGCTTTCTTT; CDR3aa: CSASRGDGEGTEAFF; abundance: many; v_gene: TRBV20-1; d_gene: NA; j_gene: TRBJ1-1
CDR3nt: TGTGCCAGCAGCTTCTTTGGCGGGGATCAGCCCCAGCATTTT; CDR3aa: CASSFFGGDQPQHF; abundance: many; v_gene: TRBV13; d_gene: NA; j_gene: TRBJ1-5
CDR3nt: TGTGCCAGCAGCCTAGATGGCGGGGCTACCATCTCCTACGAGCAGTACTTC; CDR3aa: CASSLDGGATISYEQYF; abundance: NA; v_gene: TRBV11-2; d_gene: NA; j_gene: TRBJ2-7
CDR3nt: TGTGCCAGCAGCTTAGGTACAGGGGGCCATGGCTACACCTTC; CDR3aa: CASSLGTGGHGYTF; abundance: few; v_gene: TRBV7-6; d_gene: TRBD1; j_gene: TRBJ1-2
CDR3nt: TGTGCCAGCAGCCCACTAGGGCTAGCGGGATTTAATGAGCAGTTCTTC; CDR3aa: CASSPLGLAGFNEQFF; abundance: many; v_gene: TRBV11-3; d_gene: TRBD2; j_gene: TRBJ2-1
CDR3nt: TGTGCCAGCAGTTGGGGGCTAGCGGGAGCCGGCACCGGGGAGCTGTTTTTT; CDR3aa: CASSWGLAGAGTGELFF; abundance: few; v_gene: TRBV6-2/TRBV6-3; d_gene: TRBD2; j_gene: TRBJ2-2
CDR3nt: TGTGCCAGCAGCTTCATGGGACACGGGGCCGAAGCTTTCTTT; CDR3aa: CASSFMGHGAEAFF; abundance: many; v_gene: TRBV7-9; d_gene: NA; j_gene: TRBJ1-1
CDR3nt: TGTGCCAGCAGTCGGATAGCGCGAGGGTGGGAGCAGTACTTC; CDR3aa: CASSRIARGWEQYF; abundance: few; v_gene: TRBV12-3/TRBV12-4; d_gene: NA; j_gene: TRBJ2-7
CDR3nt: TGCAGTGCTAGAACCGGACTAGCGGGATTGCAAGAGACCCAGTACTTC; CDR3aa: CSARTGLAGLQETQYF; abundance: NA; v_gene: TRBV20-1; d_gene: TRBD2; j_gene: TRBJ2-5
CDR3nt: TGCAGTGCTCTAGGGGTAATCGGCAATCAGCCCCAGCATTTT; CDR3aa: CSALGVIGNQPQHF; abundance: many; v_gene: TRBV20-1; d_gene: NA; j_gene: TRBJ1-5
CDR3nt: TGTGCCAGCTCACACCCGGTAACAGGCCAAGGGGAGCAGTACTTC; CDR3aa: CASSHPVTGQGEQYF; abundance: many; v_gene: TRBV18; d_gene: NA; j_gene: TRBJ2-7
CDR3nt: TGTGCCAGCAGTTACTCGGCCTGGGAAAAACTGTTTTTT; CDR3aa: CASSYSAWEKLFF; abundance: NA; v_gene: TRBV6-6; d_gene: NA; j_gene: TRBJ1-4
CDR3nt: TGCAGCGTGGACAGGGAGAACACCGGGGAGCTGTTTTTT; CDR3aa: CSVDRENTGELFF; abundance: many; v_gene: TRBV29-1; d_gene: TRBD1; j_gene: TRBJ2-2
CDR3nt: TGTGCCAGCAGGTCTACAGGGGCTACCGGGGAGCTGTTTTTT; CDR3aa: CASRSTGATGELFF; abundance: few; v_gene: TRBV7-2; d_gene: TRBD1; j_gene: TRBJ2-2
CDR3nt: TGTGCCAGCAGCCAGTCCGTAGTGGGGAAGCAGTTCTTC; CDR3aa: CASSQSVVGKQFF; abundance: few; v_gene: TRBV7-2; d_gene: NA; j_gene: TRBJ2-1
CDR3nt: TGTGCCAGCAGCCAAGGGGCGGAATTCGAGCAGTACTTC; CDR3aa: CASSQGAEFEQYF; abundance: NA; v_gene: TRBV7-8; d_gene: NA; j_gene: TRBJ2-7
CDR3nt: TGTGCCAGCAGTCCATTTAGCGGGTTCACAGATACGCAGTATTTT; CDR3aa: CASSPFSGFTDTQYF; abundance: NA; v_gene: TRBV27; d_gene: TRBD2; j_gene: TRBJ2-3
CDR3nt: TGTGCCAGCAGTTTTTACAGGACCCAAGAGACCCAGTACTTC; CDR3aa: CASSFYRTQETQYF; abundance: few; v_gene: TRBV7-9; d_gene: NA; j_gene: TRBJ2-5
CDR3nt: TGTGCCAGCAGCGCAGGACACCGCACAGATACGCAGTATTTT; CDR3aa: CASSAGHRTDTQYF; abundance: NA; v_gene: TRBV7-3; d_gene: NA; j_gene: TRBJ2-3
CDR3nt: TGTGCCAGCAGCCCAGGGCCGCGCGGGAGCGGGGAGCTGTTTTTT; CDR3aa: CASSPGPRGSGELFF; abundance: many; v_gene: TRBV6-1; d_gene: TRBD2; j_gene: TRBJ2-2
CDR3nt: TGCGCCAGCAGCTTGTGGACTAGCGGGAGGTTGGCGGATACGCAGTATTTT; CDR3aa: CASSLWTSGRLADTQYF; abundance: NA; v_gene: TRBV5-1; d_gene: TRBD2; j_gene: TRBJ2-3
CDR3nt: TGTGCCAGCCGACCCCAACCGTCCGTCGCCTACGAGCAGTACTTC; CDR3aa: CASRPQPSVAYEQYF; abundance: few; v_gene: TRBV28; d_gene: NA; j_gene: TRBJ2-7
CDR3nt: TGCGCCAGCAGCCAAGGTTGGGTTGGGTACGAGCAGTACTTC; CDR3aa: CASSQGWVGYEQYF; abundance: many; v_gene: TRBV4-1; d_gene: NA; j_gene: TRBJ2-7
CDR3nt: TGTGCCAGCAGTTACTCGAGGGTTCGTCTGAACACTGAAGCTTTCTTT; CDR3aa: CASSYSRVRLNTEAFF; abundance: many; v_gene: TRBV6-2/TRBV6-3; d_gene: NA; j_gene: TRBJ1-1
CDR3nt: TGTGCCAGCATCTACGAGCAGTACTTC; CDR3aa: CASIYEQYF; abundance: many; v_gene: TRBV27; d_gene: NA; j_gene: TRBJ2-7
CDR3nt: TGTGCCACCAGCAGAGATTCGGGGTCTAAGGGAGGCTACACCTTC; CDR3aa: CATSRDSGSKGGYTF; abundance: NA; v_gene: TRBV15; d_gene: NA; j_gene: TRBJ1-2
CDR3nt: TGCAGCGTGGGGGCTAGCGGAGGGGTCACCGGGGAGCTGTTTTTT; CDR3aa: CSVGASGGVTGELFF; abundance: NA; v_gene: TRBV29-1; d_gene: NA; j_gene: TRBJ2-2
CDR3nt: TGTGCCAGCAGTAAACAGGGAGGCTTCGAGCAGTACTTC; CDR3aa: CASSKQGGFEQYF; abundance: few; v_gene: TRBV6-1; d_gene: NA; j_gene: TRBJ2-7
CDR3nt: TGTGCCAGCACCACCATTGGGGAGCTGTTTTTT; CDR3aa: CASTTIGELFF; abundance: many; v_gene: TRBV28; d_gene: NA; j_gene: TRBJ2-2